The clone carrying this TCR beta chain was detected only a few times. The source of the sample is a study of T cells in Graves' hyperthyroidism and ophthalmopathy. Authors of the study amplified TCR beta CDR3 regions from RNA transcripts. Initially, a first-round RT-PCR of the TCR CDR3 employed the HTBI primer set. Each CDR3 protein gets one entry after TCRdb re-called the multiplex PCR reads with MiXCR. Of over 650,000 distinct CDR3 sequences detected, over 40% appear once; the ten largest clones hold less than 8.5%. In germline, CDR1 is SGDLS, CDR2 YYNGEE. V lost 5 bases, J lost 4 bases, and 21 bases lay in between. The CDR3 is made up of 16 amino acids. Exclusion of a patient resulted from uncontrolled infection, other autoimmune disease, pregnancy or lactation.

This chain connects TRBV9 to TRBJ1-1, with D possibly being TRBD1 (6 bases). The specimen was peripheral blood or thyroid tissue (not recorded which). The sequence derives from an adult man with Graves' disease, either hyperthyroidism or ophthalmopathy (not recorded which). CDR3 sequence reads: CASSFLIRGSGTEAFF. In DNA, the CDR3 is TGTGCCAGCAGTTTCCTAATCAGGGGAAGTGGCACTGAAGCTTTCTTT.